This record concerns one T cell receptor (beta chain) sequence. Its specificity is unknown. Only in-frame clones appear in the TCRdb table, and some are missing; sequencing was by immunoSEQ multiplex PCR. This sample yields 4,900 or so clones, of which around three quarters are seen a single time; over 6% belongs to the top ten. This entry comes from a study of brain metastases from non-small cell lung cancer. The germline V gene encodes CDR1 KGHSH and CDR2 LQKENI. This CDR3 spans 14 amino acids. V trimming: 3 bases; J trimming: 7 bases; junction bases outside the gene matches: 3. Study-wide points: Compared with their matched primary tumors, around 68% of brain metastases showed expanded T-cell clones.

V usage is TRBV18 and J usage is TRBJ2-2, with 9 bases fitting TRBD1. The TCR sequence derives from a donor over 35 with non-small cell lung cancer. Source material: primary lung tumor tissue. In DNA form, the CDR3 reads TGTGCCAGCTCACCGGGACAGGGCAACGGGGAGCTGTTTTTT. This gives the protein CASSPGQGNGELFF.